Below, 27 T cell receptor beta chains from the same sample are listed, as sequenced in a study of T cell responses to AZD1222 COVID-19 vaccine. Clones were sequenced by immunoSEQ multiplex PCR, and TCRdb holds only the in-frame ones, with some missing. The table has about 210,000 clones, around 94% seen once. The starting material was peripheral blood, obtained on day 0 of AZD1222 vaccination. The receptors derive from an adult in good health.

The chain couples TRBV3-1 (or the pseudogene TRBV3-2) to TRBJ2-3; TRBD2 matches 10 bases. Germline CDR1 reads LGHDT; CDR2 reads YNNKEL (reference sequence). The CDR3 loop spans 16 amino acids. V was pared by 4 bases and J by 4 bases, with 8 bases of the junction left unmatched. The CDR3 protein is CASSPGTSGEADTQYF. CDR3 nucleotides: TGTGCCAGCAGCCCCGGCACTAGCGGGGAGGCAGATACGCAGTATTTT.

The chain combines TRBV11-2 with TRBJ2-1; 12 bases fit TRBD2. CDR3 length: 15 amino acids. V was clipped by 3 bases and J by 4 bases; unmatched bases: 1. From germline, CDR1 is SGHAT and CDR2 FQNNGV. The CDR3 DNA follows: TGTGCCAGCAGCTTCCTAGCGGGGGGGTACAATGAGCAGTTCTTC. It is translated as CASSFLAGGYNEQFF.

This clone was seen a single time. V gene TRBV10-3 combines with J gene TRBJ1-3; D possibly corresponds to TRBD1 (5 bases). V lost 11 bases and J 0 bases, leaving 17 bases between the germline ends. This CDR3 comprises 15 residues. Germline V gives CDR1 ENHRY, CDR2 SYGVKD. CDR3 loop: CAATSGPSSGNTIYF. The CDR3 region has the DNA TGTGCCGCCACCTCGGGGCCTAGCTCTGGAAACACCATATATTTT.

The rearrangement links TRBV6-5 to TRBJ1-2; the match to TRBD1 covers 8 bases. J gave up 3 bases and V 4 bases, and 1 base lay outside the gene matches. The CDR3 covers 13 residues. The germline V gene has CDR1 MNHEY and CDR2 SVGAGI. The CDR3 DNA follows: TGTGCCAGCAGTTCACAGGGGGACTATGGCTACACCTTC. Its protein product is CASSSQGDYGYTF.

The DNA for the CDR3 is TGTGCCAGTAGTGCAACGGGACATATGAACACTGAAGCTTTCTTT. Amino acids: CASSATGHMNTEAFF. V usage is TRBV19 and J usage is TRBJ1-1; D might be TRBD1 (6 bases). Germline-derived CDR1 and CDR2 are LNHDA and SQIVND (reference sequence). Trimming left V 5 bases short and J 0 bases short, with 13 bases between. The CDR3 sequence is 15 residues long.

V gene TRBV21-1 combines with J gene TRBJ2-7. TRBV21-1 is recorded as a pseudogene. This CDR3 spans 14 amino acids. CDR3 in DNA: TGTGCCAGCAGCACGGCCGGGCGTTACTACGAGCAGTACTTC. Translation: CASSTAGRYYEQYF.

The rearrangement joins TRBV6-5 to TRBJ1-1; no firm D call. Trimming took 0 bases from V and 5 from J, leaving 13 bases between them. In germline, CDR1 is MNHEY, CDR2 SVGAGI. This CDR3 contains 15 residues. The CDR3 spells CASSYSFAGETEAFF. The CDR3 nucleotides are TGTGCCAGCAGTTACTCGTTTGCCGGGGAGACTGAAGCTTTCTTT.

The chain combines TRBV5-1 with TRBJ1-5; D gene uncertain. V dropped 4 bases and J dropped 2 bases, with 13 bases sitting between them. The CDR3 loop spans 15 amino acids. Germline V lookup: CDR1 SGHRS, CDR2 YFSETQ. CDR3 DNA: TGCGCCAGCAGCAGACCAGTCTTGGGCAATCAGCCCCAGCATTTT. As protein: CASSRPVLGNQPQHF. The complete variable domain, with remaining parts taken from reference TRBV5-1 and TRBJ1-5, reads KAGVTQTPRYLIKTRGQQVTLSCSPISGHRSVSWYQQTPGQGLQFLFEYFSETQRNKGNFPGRFSGRQFSNSRSEMNVSTLELGDSALYLCASSRPVLGNQPQHFGDGTRLSIL.

The chain carries TRBV27 and TRBJ2-1; a possible D gene is TRBD1 (5 bases). Germline V gives CDR1 MNHEY, CDR2 SMNVEV (reference sequence). The CDR3 is made up of 11 amino acids. V lost 10 bases to trimming and J lost 10 bases, with 14 bases between them. The CDR3 reads CATRLHREQFF. CDR3 bases: TGTGCCACCCGACTTCACAGGGAGCAGTTCTTC.

The table lists this clone with a count of one. The chain couples TRBV13 to TRBJ1-4, with D perhaps TRBD1 (6 bases). This CDR3 has 16 residues. The V end lost 2 bases, the J end lost 3 bases, and 13 bases lay between the germline ends. The germline V gene has CDR1 PRHDT and CDR2 FYEKMQ (reference sequence). CDR3 in DNA: TGTGCCAGCAGCTTAACAGGGAGTGGATCTAATGAAAAACTGTTTTTT. It encodes CASSLTGSGSNEKLFF.

V is TRBV29-1 and J is TRBJ1-1, with 11 bases lining up with TRBD1. CDR3 length equals 13 residues. V was clipped by 7 bases and J by 5 bases; unmatched bases: 6. Germline V gene data show CDR1 as SQVTM and CDR2 as ANQGSEA. The CDR3 DNA reads as TGCAGCGGGGACAGGGGGGCCGAGACTGAAGCTTTCTTT. This translates into CSGDRGAETEAFF.

The chain links TRBV20-1 to TRBJ2-7, with unresolved D. The CDR3 extends over 11 amino acids. The V gene lost 6 bases and the J gene lost 0 bases, with 6 bases spanning the gap. The germline CDR1 and CDR2 sequences are DFQATT and SNEGSKA (reference sequence). DNA for the CDR3: TGCAGTGCCCGAATCTCCTACGAGCAGTACTTC. Its translation is CSARISYEQYF.

CDR3 residues: CASSSTQGTDTQYF. As DNA, the CDR3 is TGCGCCAGCAGTTCCACACAGGGCACAGATACGCAGTATTTT. The chain recombines TRBV5-1 with TRBJ2-3; D is possibly TRBD1 (5 bases). The CDR3 runs to 14 residues. Germline-derived CDR1 and CDR2 are SGHRS and YFSETQ. Trimming cost V 5 bases and J 1 base, with 11 bases left between them.

This chain uses TRBV10-3 with TRBJ2-1; D is unresolved. Deletions cut 11 bases from V and 0 bases from J, with 17 bases between. The CDR3 has 15 residues. Germline V lookup: CDR1 ENHRY, CDR2 SYGVKD. The CDR3 DNA reads as TGTGCCTCCCGTAGTGGCGGTAGCTCCTACAATGAGCAGTTCTTC. It encodes CASRSGGSSYNEQFF.

The CDR3 spells CASSPQGITDTQYF. The CDR3, as DNA: TGTGCCAGCAGCCCGCAGGGGATCACAGATACGCAGTATTTT. The chain employs TRBV14 and TRBJ2-3, with TRBD1 as a possible D gene (6 bases). Trimming removed 4 bases from V and 2 bases from J, with 10 bases in between. Per the germline V gene, CDR1 is SGHDN and CDR2 is FVKESK. The CDR3 extends over 14 amino acids.

This sequence joins TRBV5-1 and TRBJ1-1; TRBD1 matches at 7 bases. Germline-derived CDR1 and CDR2 are SGHRS and YFSETQ. This CDR3 is 16 amino acids long. V lost 5 bases, J lost 5 bases, and 15 bases stayed unmatched. The CDR3 loop is CASRYSGGVLRTEAFF. In DNA form, the CDR3 reads TGCGCCAGCAGATACTCAGGGGGAGTACTGAGGACTGAAGCTTTCTTT.

The chain has TRBV6-5 and TRBJ2-7; D remains unclear. The CDR3 is made up of 13 amino acids. Germline-derived CDR1 and CDR2 are MNHEY and SVGAGI. Trimming stripped 6 bases from V and 0 bases from J, with 9 bases between. The CDR3 spells CASRLMASYEQYF. The CDR3 coding sequence is TGTGCCAGCAGACTCATGGCCTCCTACGAGCAGTACTTC.

V and J are TRBV5-1 and TRBJ1-1; TRBD1 matches 7 bases. CDR1 is SGHRS, CDR2 YFSETQ, per germline. The trim removed 4 bases at V and 1 base at J, leaving 4 bases unmatched. CDR3 length: 14 amino acids. CDR3 nucleotides: TGCGCCAGCAGCGCAGGGGGATGGAACACTGAAGCTTTCTTT. This codes for CASSAGGWNTEAFF.

The V and J genes are TRBV21-1 and TRBJ2-7; the D call of TRBD1 is as the table states it, not checked on the DNA. TRBV21-1 is a pseudogene. The CDR3 runs to 13 residues. CDR3 region: CASSSDSSYEQYF. In DNA form, the CDR3 reads TGTGCCAGCAGCAGTGACAGCTCCTACGAGCAGTACTTC.

The V gene is TRBV18, the J gene TRBJ1-4, with 11 bases aligning to TRBD1. The CDR3 sequence is 17 residues long. Germline CDR1 reads KGHSH; CDR2 reads LQKENI. Germline trimming cut 6 bases from V and 3 bases from J; bases unmatched to any gene: 9. The CDR3 bases are TGTGCCAGCTCTGAGCCCGGACAGGGGGCGGCTAATGAAAAACTGTTTTTT. Encoded protein: CASSEPGQGAANEKLFF. Full variable domain (outside the CDR3, taken from reference TRBV18 and TRBJ1-4): NAGVMQNPRHLVRRRGQEARLRCSPMKGHSHVYWYRQLPEEGLKFMVYLQKENIIDESGMPKERFSAEFPKEGPSILRIQQVVRGDSAAYFCASSEPGQGAANEKLFFGSGTQLSVL.

The chain is built from TRBV6-6 and TRBJ1-6; TRBD1 is a possible D gene (5 bases). CDR3 length: 14 residues. Trimming cost V 4 bases and J 8 bases, with 12 bases left between them. CDR1 is MNHNY and CDR2 is SVGAGI in the germline V gene (reference sequence). The CDR3 reads CASSLGGKHSPLHF. CDR3 DNA: TGTGCCAGCAGTTTGGGGGGTAAGCATTCACCCCTCCACTTT.

This chain joins TRBV7-9 and TRBJ2-2; D is unclear. CDR1 and CDR2 (germline): SEHNR, FQNEAQ (reference sequence). V was trimmed by 5 bases and J by 2 bases, leaving 6 bases between them. There are 13 residues in the CDR3. CDR3 amino acids: CASSNSNTGELFF. CDR3 DNA: TGTGCCAGCAGCAACAGTAACACCGGGGAGCTGTTTTTT.

The chain carries TRBV27 and TRBJ1-4; no definite D call. Germline-derived CDR1 and CDR2 are MNHEY and SMNVEV (reference sequence). The CDR3 contains 14 residues. The V end was cut by 5 bases, the J end by 8 bases, with 15 bases between. This chain's CDR3 is CASSPYRPGEKLFF. The CDR3 coding sequence is TGTGCCAGCAGTCCCTACAGACCGGGGGAAAAACTGTTTTTT. The complete variable domain, with remaining parts taken from reference TRBV27 and TRBJ1-4, reads EAQVTQNPRYLITVTGKKLTVTCSQNMNHEYMSWYRQDPGLGLRQIYYSMNVEVTDKGDVPEGYKVSRKEKRNFPLILESPSPNQTSLYFCASSPYRPGEKLFFGSGTQLSVL.

The J gene is TRBJ2-3, the V gene TRBV30; the D gene could be TRBD1 or TRBD2 (6 bases each). CDR3 length equals 13 residues. V lost 0 bases and J 4 bases, leaving 8 bases between the germline ends. In germline, CDR1 is GTSNPN, CDR2 SVGIG (reference sequence). The CDR3 spells CAWSVRGADTQYF. As DNA, the CDR3 is TGTGCCTGGAGTGTAAGGGGGGCAGATACGCAGTATTTT.

CDR3 nucleotides: TGTGCCAGCTCACCTGGGACAGGGAGTTCAGATACGCAGTATTTT. Translating gives CASSPGTGSSDTQYF. The V gene is TRBV18, the J gene TRBJ2-3, with 9 bases that match TRBD1. CDR1 is KGHSH, CDR2 LQKENI, per germline. Germline trimming cut 3 bases from V and 4 bases from J; bases unmatched to any gene: 5. The CDR3 consists of 15 residues.

The rearrangement uses TRBV6-6 and TRBJ2-1; no reliable D call. CDR1 and CDR2 from the germline V gene are MNHNY and SVGAGI (reference sequence). Trimming stripped 2 bases from V and 6 bases from J, with 5 bases between. This CDR3 is 12 amino acids long. The CDR3 coding sequence is TGTGCCAGCAGTTACCCAGGCAATGAGCAGTTCTTC. Amino acid sequence: CASSYPGNEQFF.

The chain recombines TRBV5-1 with TRBJ1-4; TRBD1 aligns across 7 bases. Germline CDR1 SGHRS, CDR2 YFSETQ. CDR3 size: 13 residues. Trimming cost V 2 bases and J 13 bases; bases outside gene matches: 8. CDR3 region: CASSLGGGERLFF. CDR3 DNA: TGCGCCAGCAGCTTAGGAGGGGGCGAACGACTGTTTTTT. The whole variable domain, filled in from reference TRBV5-1 and TRBJ1-4, reads KAGVTQTPRYLIKTRGQQVTLSCSPISGHRSVSWYQQTPGQGLQFLFEYFSETQRNKGNFPGRFSGRQFSNSRSEMNVSTLELGDSALYLCASSLGGGERLFFGSGTQLSVL.